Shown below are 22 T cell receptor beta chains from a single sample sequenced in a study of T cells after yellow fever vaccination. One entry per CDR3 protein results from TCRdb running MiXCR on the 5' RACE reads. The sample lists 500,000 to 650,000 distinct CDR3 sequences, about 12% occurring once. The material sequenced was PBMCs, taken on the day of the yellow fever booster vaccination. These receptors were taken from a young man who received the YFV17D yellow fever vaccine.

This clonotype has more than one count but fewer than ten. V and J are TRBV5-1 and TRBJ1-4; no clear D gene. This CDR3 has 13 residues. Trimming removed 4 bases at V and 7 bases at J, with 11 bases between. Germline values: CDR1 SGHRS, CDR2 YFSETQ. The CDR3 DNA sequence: TGCGCCAGCAGCCCGAACAGTGGTGAAAAACTGTTTTTT. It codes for CASSPNSGEKLFF.

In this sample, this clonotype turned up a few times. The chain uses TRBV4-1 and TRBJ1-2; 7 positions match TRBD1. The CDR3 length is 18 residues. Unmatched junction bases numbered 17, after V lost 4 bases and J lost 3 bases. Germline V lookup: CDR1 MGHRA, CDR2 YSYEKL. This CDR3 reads CASSRDRLGQTNYYGYTF. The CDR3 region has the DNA TGCGCCAGCAGCCGGGACAGACTTGGACAGACAAATTACTATGGCTACACCTTC.

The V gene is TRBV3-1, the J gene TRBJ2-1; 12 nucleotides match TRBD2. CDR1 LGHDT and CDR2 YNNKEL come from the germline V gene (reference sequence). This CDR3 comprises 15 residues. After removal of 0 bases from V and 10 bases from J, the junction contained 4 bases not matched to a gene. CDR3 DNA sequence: TGTGCCAGCAGCCAAGAAAGACTAGCGGGAGAGGAGCAGTTCTTC. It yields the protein CASSQERLAGEEQFF.

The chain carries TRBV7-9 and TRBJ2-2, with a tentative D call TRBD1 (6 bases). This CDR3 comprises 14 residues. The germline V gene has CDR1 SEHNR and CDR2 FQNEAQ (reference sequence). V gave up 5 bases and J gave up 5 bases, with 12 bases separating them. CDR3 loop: CASSPRTVTGELFF. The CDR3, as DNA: TGTGCCAGCAGCCCGAGGACAGTGACCGGGGAGCTGTTTTTT.

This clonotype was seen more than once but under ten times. This chain's CDR3 is CASSPSSAGGYNTGELFF. The CDR3 DNA reads as TGTGCCAGCTCACCATCTTCGGCGGGAGGATATAACACCGGGGAGCTGTTTTTT. This sequence joins TRBV18 and TRBJ2-2, with 8 bases that match TRBD2. V lost 2 bases to trimming and J lost 2 bases; unmatched junction nucleotides: 10. Germline V gene data show CDR1 as KGHSH and CDR2 as LQKENI. The CDR3 spans 18 residues.

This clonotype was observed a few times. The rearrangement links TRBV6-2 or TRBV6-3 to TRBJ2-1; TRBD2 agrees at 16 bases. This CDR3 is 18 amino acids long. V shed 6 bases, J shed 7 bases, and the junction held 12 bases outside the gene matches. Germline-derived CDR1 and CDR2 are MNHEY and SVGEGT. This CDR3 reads CASSTSGTSGRAVNEQFF. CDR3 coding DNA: TGTGCCAGCAGCACTTCGGGGACTAGCGGGAGGGCCGTAAATGAGCAGTTCTTC.

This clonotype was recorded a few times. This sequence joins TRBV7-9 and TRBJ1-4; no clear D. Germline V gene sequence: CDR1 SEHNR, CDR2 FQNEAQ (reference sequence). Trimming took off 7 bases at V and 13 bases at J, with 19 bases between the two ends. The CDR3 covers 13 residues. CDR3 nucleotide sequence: TGTGCCAGCACCCTGGAGGCCACCGGCAGACTGTTTTTT. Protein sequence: CASTLEATGRLFF.

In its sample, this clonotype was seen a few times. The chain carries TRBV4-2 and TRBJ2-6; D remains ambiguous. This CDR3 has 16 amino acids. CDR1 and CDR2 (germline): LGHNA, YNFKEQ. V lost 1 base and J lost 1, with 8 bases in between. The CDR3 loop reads CASSQAADSGANVLTF. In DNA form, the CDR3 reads TGTGCCAGCAGCCAAGCGGCGGATTCTGGGGCCAACGTCCTGACTTTC.

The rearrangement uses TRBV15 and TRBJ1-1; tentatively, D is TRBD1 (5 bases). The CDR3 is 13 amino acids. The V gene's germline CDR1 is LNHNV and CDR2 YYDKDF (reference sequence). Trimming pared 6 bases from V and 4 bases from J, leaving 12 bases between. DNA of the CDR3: TGTGCCACCAGACGCTCAGGGAGCACTGAAGCTTTCTTT. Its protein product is CATRRSGSTEAFF.

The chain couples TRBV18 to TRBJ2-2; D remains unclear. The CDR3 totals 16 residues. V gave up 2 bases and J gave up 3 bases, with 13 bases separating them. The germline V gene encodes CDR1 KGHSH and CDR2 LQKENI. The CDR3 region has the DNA TGTGCCAGCTCACCATCCCCTCCGCGGTACACCGGGGAGCTGTTTTTT. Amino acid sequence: CASSPSPPRYTGELFF.

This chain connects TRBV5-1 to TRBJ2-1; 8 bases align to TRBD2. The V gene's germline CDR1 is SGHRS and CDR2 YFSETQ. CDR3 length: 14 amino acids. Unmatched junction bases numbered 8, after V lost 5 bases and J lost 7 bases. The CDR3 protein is CASRAGEFENEQFF. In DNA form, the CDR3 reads TGCGCCAGCAGAGCGGGAGAGTTTGAGAATGAGCAGTTCTTC.

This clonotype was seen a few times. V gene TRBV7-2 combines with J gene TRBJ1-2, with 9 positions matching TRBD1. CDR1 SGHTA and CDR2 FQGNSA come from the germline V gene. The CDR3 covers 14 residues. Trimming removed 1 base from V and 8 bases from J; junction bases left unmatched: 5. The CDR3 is CASSLDRGPWGYTF. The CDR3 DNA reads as TGTGCCAGCAGCTTAGACAGGGGGCCCTGGGGCTACACCTTC.

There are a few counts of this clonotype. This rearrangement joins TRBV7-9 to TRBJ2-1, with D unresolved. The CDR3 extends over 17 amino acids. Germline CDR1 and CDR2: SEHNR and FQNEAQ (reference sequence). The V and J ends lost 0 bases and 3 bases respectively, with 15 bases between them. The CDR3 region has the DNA TGTGCCAGCAGCTTAGCGGGAACCCCTGGGCTCTACAATGAGCAGTTCTTC. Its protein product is CASSLAGTPGLYNEQFF.

CDR3: CASSHSYQPQHF. The CDR3 region has the DNA TGCGCCAGCAGTCACAGCTATCAGCCCCAGCATTTT. The V gene is TRBV23-1, the J gene TRBJ1-5; D remains ambiguous. TRBV23-1 is noted as an ORF with a role that remains uncertain. The CDR3 runs to 12 residues. The V gene lost 3 bases and the J gene lost 5 bases, with 5 bases spanning the gap.

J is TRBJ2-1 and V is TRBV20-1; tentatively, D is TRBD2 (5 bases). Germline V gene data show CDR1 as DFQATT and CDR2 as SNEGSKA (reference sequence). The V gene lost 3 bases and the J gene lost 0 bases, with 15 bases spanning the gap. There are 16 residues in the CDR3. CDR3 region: CSASRGLESSYNEQFF. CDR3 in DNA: TGCAGTGCTAGTCGCGGACTGGAGAGCTCCTACAATGAGCAGTTCTTC.

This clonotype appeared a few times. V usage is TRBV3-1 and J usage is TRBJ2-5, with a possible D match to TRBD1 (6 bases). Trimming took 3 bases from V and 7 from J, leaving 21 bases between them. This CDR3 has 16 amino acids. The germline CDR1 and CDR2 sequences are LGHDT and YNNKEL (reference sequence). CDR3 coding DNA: TGTGCCAGCAGCCACGGGTGGAGACAAGAAGGGGGGACCCAGTACTTC. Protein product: CASSHGWRQEGGTQYF.

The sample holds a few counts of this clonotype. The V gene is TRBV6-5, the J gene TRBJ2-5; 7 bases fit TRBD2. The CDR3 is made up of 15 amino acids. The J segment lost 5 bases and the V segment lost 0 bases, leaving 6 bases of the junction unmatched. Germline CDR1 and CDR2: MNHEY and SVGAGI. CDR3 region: CASSYSRTSMETQYF. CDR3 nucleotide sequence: TGTGCCAGCAGTTACTCCCGGACTAGTATGGAGACCCAGTACTTC.

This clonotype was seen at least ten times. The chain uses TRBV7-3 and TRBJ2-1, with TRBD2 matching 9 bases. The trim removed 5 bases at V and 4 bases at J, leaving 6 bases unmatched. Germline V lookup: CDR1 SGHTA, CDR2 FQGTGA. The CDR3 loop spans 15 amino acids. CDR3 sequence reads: CASSRSGSQYNEQFF. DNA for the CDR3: TGTGCCAGCAGCCGTAGCGGGAGCCAGTACAATGAGCAGTTCTTC.

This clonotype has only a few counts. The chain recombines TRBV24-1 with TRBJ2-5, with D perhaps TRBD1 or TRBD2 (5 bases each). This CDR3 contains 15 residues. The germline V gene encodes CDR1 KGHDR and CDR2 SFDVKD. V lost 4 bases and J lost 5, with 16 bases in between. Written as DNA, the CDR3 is TGTGCCACCAGTGAGACAACCTCGTGGGGGGAGACCCAGTACTTC. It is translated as CATSETTSWGETQYF.

CDR3 DNA sequence: TGTGCCACCACGCCGGCAGATACGCAGTATTTT. Protein sequence: CATTPADTQYF. The genes are TRBV7-2 and TRBJ2-3; D remains unclear. CDR3 size: 11 residues. CDR1 is SGHTA and CDR2 is FQGNSA in the germline V gene. V shed 10 bases and J shed 4 bases, with 9 bases lying between them.

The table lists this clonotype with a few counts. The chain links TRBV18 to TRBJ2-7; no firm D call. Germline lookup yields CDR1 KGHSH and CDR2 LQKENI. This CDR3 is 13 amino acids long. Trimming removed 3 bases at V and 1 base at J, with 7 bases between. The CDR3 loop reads CASSPQWSYEQYF. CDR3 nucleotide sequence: TGTGCCAGCTCACCCCAATGGTCCTACGAGCAGTACTTC.

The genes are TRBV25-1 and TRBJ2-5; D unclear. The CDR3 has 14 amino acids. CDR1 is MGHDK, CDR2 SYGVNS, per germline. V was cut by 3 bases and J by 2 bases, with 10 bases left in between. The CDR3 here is CASSEAQIQETQYF. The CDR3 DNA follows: TGTGCCAGCAGTGAGGCCCAGATTCAAGAGACCCAGTACTTC.